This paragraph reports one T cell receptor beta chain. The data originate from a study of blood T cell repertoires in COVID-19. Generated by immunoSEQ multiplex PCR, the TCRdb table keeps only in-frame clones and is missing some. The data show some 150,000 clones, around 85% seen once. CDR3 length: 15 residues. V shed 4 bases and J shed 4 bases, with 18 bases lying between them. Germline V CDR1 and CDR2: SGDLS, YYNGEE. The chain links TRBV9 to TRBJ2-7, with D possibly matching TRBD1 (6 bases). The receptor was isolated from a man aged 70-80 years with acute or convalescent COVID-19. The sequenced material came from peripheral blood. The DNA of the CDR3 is TGTGCCAGCAGCTCAGGGGCCTCAATTTCTTACGAGCAGTACTTC. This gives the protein CASSSGASISYEQYF.